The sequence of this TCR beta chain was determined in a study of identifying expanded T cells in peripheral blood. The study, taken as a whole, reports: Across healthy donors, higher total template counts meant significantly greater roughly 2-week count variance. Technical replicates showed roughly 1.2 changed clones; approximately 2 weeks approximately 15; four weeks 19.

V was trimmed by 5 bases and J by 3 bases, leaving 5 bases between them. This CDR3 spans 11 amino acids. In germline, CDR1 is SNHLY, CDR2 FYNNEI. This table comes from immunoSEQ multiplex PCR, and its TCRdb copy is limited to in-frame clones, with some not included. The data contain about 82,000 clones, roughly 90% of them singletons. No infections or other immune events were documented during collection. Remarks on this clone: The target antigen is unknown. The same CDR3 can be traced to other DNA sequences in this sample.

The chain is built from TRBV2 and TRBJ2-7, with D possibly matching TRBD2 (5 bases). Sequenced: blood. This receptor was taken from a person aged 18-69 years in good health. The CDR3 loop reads CASSRGYEQYF. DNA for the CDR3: TGTGCCAGCAGTCGGGGCTACGAGCAGTACTTC.